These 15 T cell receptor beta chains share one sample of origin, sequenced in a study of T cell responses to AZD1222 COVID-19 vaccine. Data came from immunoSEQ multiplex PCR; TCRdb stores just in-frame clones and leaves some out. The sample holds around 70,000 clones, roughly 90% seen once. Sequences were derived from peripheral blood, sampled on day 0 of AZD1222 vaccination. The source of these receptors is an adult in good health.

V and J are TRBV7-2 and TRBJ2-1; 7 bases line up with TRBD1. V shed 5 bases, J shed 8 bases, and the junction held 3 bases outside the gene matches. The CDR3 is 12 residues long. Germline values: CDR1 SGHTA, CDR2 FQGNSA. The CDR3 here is CASSLTGHEQFF. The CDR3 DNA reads TGTGCCAGCAGCCTGACAGGGCATGAGCAGTTCTTC.

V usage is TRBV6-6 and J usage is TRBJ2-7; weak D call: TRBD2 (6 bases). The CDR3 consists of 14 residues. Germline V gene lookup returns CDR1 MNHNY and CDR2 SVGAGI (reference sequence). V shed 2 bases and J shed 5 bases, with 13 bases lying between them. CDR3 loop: CASSYTRTGDEQYF. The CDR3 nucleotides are TGTGCCAGCAGTTACACTAGGACGGGGGACGAGCAGTACTTC.

As DNA, the CDR3 is TGTGCCAGCAGCGCTAAGGGGACTAGCGGGAACAATGAGCAGTTCTTC. This sequence encodes CASSAKGTSGNNEQFF. The J gene is TRBJ2-1, the V gene TRBV7-9; the match to TRBD2 covers 13 bases. Germline V gene lookup returns CDR1 SEHNR and CDR2 FQNEAQ (reference sequence). Trimming removed 5 bases from V and 5 bases from J; junction bases left unmatched: 6. CDR3 length: 16 residues. Complete variable domain (other parts from reference TRBV7-9 and TRBJ2-1): DTGVSQNPRHKITKRGQNVTFRCDPISEHNRLYWYRQTLGQGPEFLTYFQNEAQLEKSRLLSDRFSAERPKGSFSTLEIQRTEQGDSAMYLCASSAKGTSGNNEQFFGPGTRLTVL.

CDR3 amino acids: CASSKGGTGVGFYNEQFF. The CDR3 coding sequence is TGTGCCAGCAGCAAAGGAGGCACGGGAGTCGGGTTTTACAATGAGCAGTTCTTC. The gene calls are TRBV21-1 and TRBJ2-1; the table names TRBD2, a call not compared with the DNA. TRBV21-1 is a pseudogene segment. This CDR3 is built from 18 residues.

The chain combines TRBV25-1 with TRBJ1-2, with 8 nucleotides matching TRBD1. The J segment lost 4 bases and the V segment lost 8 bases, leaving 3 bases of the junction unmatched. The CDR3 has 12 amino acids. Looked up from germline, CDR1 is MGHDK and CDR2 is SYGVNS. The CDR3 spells CASRQGIYGYTF. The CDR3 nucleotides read TGTGCCAGCCGACAGGGGATCTATGGCTACACCTTC.

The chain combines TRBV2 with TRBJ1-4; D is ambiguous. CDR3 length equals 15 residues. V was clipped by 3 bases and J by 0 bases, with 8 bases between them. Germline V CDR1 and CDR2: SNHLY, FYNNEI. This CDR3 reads CASSEVEATNEKLFF. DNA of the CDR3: TGTGCCAGCAGTGAGGTTGAGGCAACTAATGAAAAACTGTTTTTT.

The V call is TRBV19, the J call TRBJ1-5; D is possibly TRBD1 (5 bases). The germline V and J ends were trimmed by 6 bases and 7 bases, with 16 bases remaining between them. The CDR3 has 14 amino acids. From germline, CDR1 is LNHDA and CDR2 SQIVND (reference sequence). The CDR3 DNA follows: TGTGCCAGTAGAGTATCGGCAGGGCGGCAGCCCCAGCATTTT. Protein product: CASRVSAGRQPQHF.

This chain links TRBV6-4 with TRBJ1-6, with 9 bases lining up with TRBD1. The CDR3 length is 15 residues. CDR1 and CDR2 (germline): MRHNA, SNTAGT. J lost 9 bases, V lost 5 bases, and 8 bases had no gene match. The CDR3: CASSPTGGSGSPLHF. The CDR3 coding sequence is TGTGCCAGCAGTCCGACAGGGGGGAGCGGTTCACCCCTCCACTTT.

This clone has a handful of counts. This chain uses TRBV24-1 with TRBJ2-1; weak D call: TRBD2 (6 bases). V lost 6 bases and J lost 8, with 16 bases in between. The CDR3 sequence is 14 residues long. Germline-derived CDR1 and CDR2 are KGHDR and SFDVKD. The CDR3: CATSFRGAGYEQFF. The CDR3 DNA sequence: TGTGCCACCAGTTTTCGAGGGGCGGGATATGAGCAGTTCTTC.

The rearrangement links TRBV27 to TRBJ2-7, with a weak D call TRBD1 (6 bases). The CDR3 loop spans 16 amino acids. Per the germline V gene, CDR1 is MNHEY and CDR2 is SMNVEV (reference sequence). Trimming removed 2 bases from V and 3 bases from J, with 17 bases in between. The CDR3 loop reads CASSLIQGPPFYEQYF. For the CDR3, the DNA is TGTGCCAGCAGTTTAATTCAGGGGCCGCCCTTCTACGAGCAGTACTTC.

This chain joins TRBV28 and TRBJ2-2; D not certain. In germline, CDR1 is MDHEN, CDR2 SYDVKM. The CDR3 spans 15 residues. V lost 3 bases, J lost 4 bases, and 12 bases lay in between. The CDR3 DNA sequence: TGTGCCAGCAGTTTTTTAGTAGTTAGCACCGGGGAGCTGTTTTTT. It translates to CASSFLVVSTGELFF.

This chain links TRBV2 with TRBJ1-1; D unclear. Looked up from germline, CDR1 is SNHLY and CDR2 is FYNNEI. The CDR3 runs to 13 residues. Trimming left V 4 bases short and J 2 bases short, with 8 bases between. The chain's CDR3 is CASSVGLNTEAFF. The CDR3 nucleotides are TGTGCCAGCAGTGTGGGGTTAAACACTGAAGCTTTCTTT.

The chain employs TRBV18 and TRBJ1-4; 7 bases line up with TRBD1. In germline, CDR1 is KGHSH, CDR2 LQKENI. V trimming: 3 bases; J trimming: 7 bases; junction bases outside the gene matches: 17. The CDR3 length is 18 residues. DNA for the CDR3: TGTGCCAGCTCACCGGAGGCATTGGGAGCGACAGGGAGTGAAAAACTGTTTTTT. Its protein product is CASSPEALGATGSEKLFF.

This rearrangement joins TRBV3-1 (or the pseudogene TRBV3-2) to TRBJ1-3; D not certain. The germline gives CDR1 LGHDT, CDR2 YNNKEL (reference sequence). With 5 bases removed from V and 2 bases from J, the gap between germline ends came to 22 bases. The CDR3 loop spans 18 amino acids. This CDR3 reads CASSGRGVGSAAGNTIYF. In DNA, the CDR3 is TGTGCCAGCAGCGGTCGGGGTGTGGGCTCTGCGGCTGGAAACACCATATATTTT.

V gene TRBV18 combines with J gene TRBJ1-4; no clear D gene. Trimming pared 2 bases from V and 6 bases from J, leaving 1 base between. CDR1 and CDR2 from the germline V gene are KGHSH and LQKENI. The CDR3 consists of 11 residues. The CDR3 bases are TGTGCCAGCTCACCAGATGAAAAACTGTTTTTT. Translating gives CASSPDEKLFF.